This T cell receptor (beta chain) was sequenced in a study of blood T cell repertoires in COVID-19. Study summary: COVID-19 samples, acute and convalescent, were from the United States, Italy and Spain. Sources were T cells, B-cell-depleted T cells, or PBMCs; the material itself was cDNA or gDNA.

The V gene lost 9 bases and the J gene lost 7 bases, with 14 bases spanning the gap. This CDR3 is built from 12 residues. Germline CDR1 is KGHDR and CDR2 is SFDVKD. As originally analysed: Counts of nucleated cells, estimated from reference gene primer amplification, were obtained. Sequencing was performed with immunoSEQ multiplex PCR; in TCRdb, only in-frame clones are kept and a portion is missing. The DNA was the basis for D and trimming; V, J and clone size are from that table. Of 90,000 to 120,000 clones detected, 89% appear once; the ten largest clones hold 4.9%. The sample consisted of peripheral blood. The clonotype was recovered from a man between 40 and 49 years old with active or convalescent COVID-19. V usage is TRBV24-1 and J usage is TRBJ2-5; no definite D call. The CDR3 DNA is TGTGCCACCTCCGTGGAGTTAGGGACCCAGTACTTC. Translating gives CATSVELGTQYF.